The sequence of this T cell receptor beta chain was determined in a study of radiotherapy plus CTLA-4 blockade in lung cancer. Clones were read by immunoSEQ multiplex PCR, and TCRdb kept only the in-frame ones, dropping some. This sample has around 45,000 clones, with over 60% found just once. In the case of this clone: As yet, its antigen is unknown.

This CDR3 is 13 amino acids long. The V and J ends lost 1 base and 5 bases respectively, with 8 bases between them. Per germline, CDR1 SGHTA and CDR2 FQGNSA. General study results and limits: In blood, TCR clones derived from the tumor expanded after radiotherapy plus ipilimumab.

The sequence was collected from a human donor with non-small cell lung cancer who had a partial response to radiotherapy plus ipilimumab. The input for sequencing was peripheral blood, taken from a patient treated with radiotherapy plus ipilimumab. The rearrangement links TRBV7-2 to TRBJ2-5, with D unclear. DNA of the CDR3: TGTGCCAGCAGCTTAGGGCGACTGGAGACCCAGTACTTC. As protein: CASSLGRLETQYF.